This T cell receptor (beta chain) was captured by sequencing in a study of blood T cell repertoires in COVID-19. Sequencing used immunoSEQ multiplex PCR; TCRdb keeps in-frame clones, though not all of them. The sample yields around 100,000 clones, 82% seen once. Sequenced input: peripheral blood. This receptor was identified in a man in his sixties with acute or convalescent COVID-19.

In DNA, the CDR3 is TGTGCCAGCAGCTCGGGCTACGAGCAGTACTTC. Translating it yields CASSSGYEQYF. The chain has TRBV11-3 and TRBJ2-7; no definite D call. V lost 4 bases and J lost 3, with 4 bases in between. CDR1 is SGHNT and CDR2 is YENEEA in the germline V gene. The CDR3 has 11 residues.